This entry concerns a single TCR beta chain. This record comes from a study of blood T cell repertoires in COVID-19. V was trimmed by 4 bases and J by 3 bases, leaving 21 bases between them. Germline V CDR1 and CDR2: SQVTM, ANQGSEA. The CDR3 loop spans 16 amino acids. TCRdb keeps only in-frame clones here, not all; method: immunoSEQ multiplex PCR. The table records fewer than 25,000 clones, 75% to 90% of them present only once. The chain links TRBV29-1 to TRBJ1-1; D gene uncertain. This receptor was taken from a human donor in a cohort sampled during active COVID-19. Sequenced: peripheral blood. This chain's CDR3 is CSVGRELSYGDTEAFF. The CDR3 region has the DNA TGCAGCGTTGGACGGGAGTTATCCTATGGGGACACTGAAGCTTTCTTT. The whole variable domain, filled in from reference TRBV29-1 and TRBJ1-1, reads SAVISQKPSRDICQRGTSLTIQCQVDSQVTMMFWYRQQPGQSLTLIATANQGSEATYESGFVIDKFPISRPNLTFSTLTVSNMSPEDSSIYLCSVGRELSYGDTEAFFGQGTRLTVV.